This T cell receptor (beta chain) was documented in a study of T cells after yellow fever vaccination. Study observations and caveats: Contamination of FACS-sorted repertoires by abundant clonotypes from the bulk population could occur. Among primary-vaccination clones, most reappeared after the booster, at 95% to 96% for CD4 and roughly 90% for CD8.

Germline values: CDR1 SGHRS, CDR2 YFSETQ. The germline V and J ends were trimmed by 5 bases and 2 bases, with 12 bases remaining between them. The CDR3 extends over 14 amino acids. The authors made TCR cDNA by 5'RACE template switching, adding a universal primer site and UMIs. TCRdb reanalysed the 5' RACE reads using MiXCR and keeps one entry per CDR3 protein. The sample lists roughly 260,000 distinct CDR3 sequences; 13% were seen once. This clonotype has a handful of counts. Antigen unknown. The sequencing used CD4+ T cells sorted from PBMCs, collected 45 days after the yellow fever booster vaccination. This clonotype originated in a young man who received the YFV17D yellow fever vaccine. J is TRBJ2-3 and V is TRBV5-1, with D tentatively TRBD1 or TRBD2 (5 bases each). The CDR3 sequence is CASRRGEYTDTQYF. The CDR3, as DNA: TGCGCCAGCAGGAGAGGGGAGTACACAGATACGCAGTATTTT.